These 18 T cell receptor beta chains originate from one sample sequenced in a study of blood T cell repertoires in COVID-19. Data came from immunoSEQ multiplex PCR; TCRdb stores just in-frame clones and leaves some out. The sample carries tens of thousands of clones, about three quarters recorded once. Sequenced material: peripheral blood. These receptors all stem from a man aged 25 to 40 with COVID-19, enrolled during active disease.

Only a few counts were recorded for this clone. V usage is TRBV3-1 (or the pseudogene TRBV3-2) and J usage is TRBJ2-2; 10 bases align to TRBD2. V shed 5 bases, J shed 1 base, and the junction held 4 bases outside the gene matches. Germline lookup yields CDR1 LGHDT and CDR2 YNNKEL (reference sequence). The CDR3 is 16 amino acids. DNA of the CDR3: TGTGCCAGCAGCAAAGCTAGCGGGGGGAACACCGGGGAGCTGTTTTTT. Residues: CASSKASGGNTGELFF.

The sample holds a few counts of this clone. This chain joins TRBV27 and TRBJ2-4, with D uncertain. The germline V gene encodes CDR1 MNHEY and CDR2 SMNVEV (reference sequence). Trimming took 5 bases from V and 0 from J, leaving 11 bases between them. The CDR3 consists of 15 residues. CDR3 loop: CASSTKQLAKNIQYF. CDR3 sequence (DNA): TGTGCCAGCAGTACCAAACAGCTAGCCAAAAACATTCAGTACTTC.

The chain couples TRBV7-2 to TRBJ2-7; tentative D call: TRBD1 (6 bases). Germline lookup yields CDR1 SGHTA and CDR2 FQGNSA. Trimming cost V 1 base and J 3 bases, with 10 bases left between them. The CDR3 runs 14 residues. The CDR3 here is CASSLGTVYYEQYF. In DNA, the CDR3 is TGTGCCAGCAGCTTAGGGACAGTATACTACGAGCAGTACTTC. The full variable domain, its missing parts supplied by reference TRBV7-2 and TRBJ2-7, is GAGVSQSPSNKVTEKGKDVELRCDPISGHTALYWYRQSLGQGLEFLIYFQGNSAPDKSGLPSDRFSAERTGGSVSTLTIQRTQQEDSAVYLCASSLGTVYYEQYFGPGTRLTVT.

The gene calls are TRBV29-1 and TRBJ2-2; 8 bases are shared with TRBD1. The CDR3 sequence is 15 residues long. Trimming cost V 4 bases and J 3 bases; bases outside gene matches: 7. Germline CDR1 SQVTM, CDR2 ANQGSEA. In DNA, the CDR3 is TGCAGCGTTGTCGCGCAGGGGGCTTACACCGGGGAGCTGTTTTTT. Amino acid sequence: CSVVAQGAYTGELFF.

This chain uses TRBV5-1 with TRBJ1-2, with D tentatively TRBD1 (5 bases). Germline V gives CDR1 SGHRS, CDR2 YFSETQ. This CDR3 is built from 14 residues. The V and J ends lost 5 bases and 4 bases respectively, with 15 bases between them. CDR3 sequence: CASRVDQGAYGYTF. CDR3 nucleotides: TGCGCCAGCAGAGTCGACCAGGGCGCCTATGGCTACACCTTC. Combining the CDR3 with reference TRBV5-1 and TRBJ1-2 gives the whole variable domain KAGVTQTPRYLIKTRGQQVTLSCSPISGHRSVSWYQQTPGQGLQFLFEYFSETQRNKGNFPGRFSGRQFSNSRSEMNVSTLELGDSALYLCASRVDQGAYGYTFGSGTRLTVV.

The J gene is TRBJ2-7, the V gene TRBV6-5, with D possibly being TRBD1 (5 bases). This CDR3 is 15 amino acids long. Trimming removed 0 bases at V and 4 bases at J, with 13 bases between. From germline, CDR1 is MNHEY and CDR2 SVGAGI. DNA for the CDR3: TGTGCCAGCAGTTACTCGGGGCAGGGTGTTTACGAGCAGTACTTC. This sequence encodes CASSYSGQGVYEQYF.

J is TRBJ2-3 and V is TRBV6-4, with 7 bases matching TRBD2. The V segment lost 6 bases and the J segment 3 bases; nucleotides outside the gene matches: 9. Looked up from germline, CDR1 is MRHNA and CDR2 is SNTAGT. CDR3 length: 15 residues. DNA for the CDR3: TGTGCCAGCAGCGCTGGGGGAGGGGAAACAGATACGCAGTATTTT. Its protein is CASSAGGGETDTQYF.

The chain has TRBV5-5 and TRBJ1-5, with D unclear. Germline CDR1 SGHKS, CDR2 YYEKEE (reference sequence). This CDR3 has 19 residues. V gave up 5 bases and J gave up 0 bases, with 24 bases separating them. CDR3 DNA sequence: TGTGCCAGCAGTCAGACCGGGATCAGCACCCAATATAGCAATCAGCCCCAGCATTTT. As protein: CASSQTGISTQYSNQPQHF.

The sample holds one count of this clone. Written as DNA, the CDR3 is TGTGCCAGCAGACCAGGGGGCTTTTACGAGCAGTACTTC. Its protein product is CASRPGGFYEQYF. This chain joins TRBV2 and TRBJ2-7; TRBD1 matches at 8 bases. The CDR3 runs 13 residues. Trimming took 6 bases from V and 4 from J; bases not matched to a gene: 5. Germline values: CDR1 SNHLY, CDR2 FYNNEI.

The chain employs TRBV28 and TRBJ2-7, with a weak D call TRBD1 (5 bases). CDR1 is MDHEN, CDR2 SYDVKM, per germline. The ends were cut back, 6 bases at V and 2 bases at J, with 17 bases in the middle. This CDR3 spans 15 amino acids. The CDR3 region has the DNA TGTGCCAGCAGCCAAACAGGAGCTCCTACCTACGAGCAGTACTTC. Protein: CASSQTGAPTYEQYF.

This chain's CDR3 is CATSDSQGRGQPQHF. CDR3 in DNA: TGTGCCACCAGTGATTCACAGGGTCGCGGTCAGCCCCAGCATTTT. The chain has TRBV24-1 and TRBJ1-5, with D possibly matching TRBD1 (6 bases). Germline V gives CDR1 KGHDR, CDR2 SFDVKD. Trimming shortened V by 2 bases and J by 6 bases, and 13 bases separated the two germline ends. The CDR3 loop spans 15 amino acids.

The chain carries TRBV7-3 and TRBJ2-3; no firm D call. CDR1 and CDR2 (germline): SGHTA, FQGTGA. The V and J ends lost 2 bases and 1 base respectively, with 4 bases between them. The CDR3 length is 13 residues. CDR3 in amino acids: CASSLPGTDTQYF. The CDR3 bases are TGTGCCAGCAGCTTACCGGGCACAGATACGCAGTATTTT.

The V call is TRBV11-3, the J call TRBJ2-3; tentatively, D is TRBD2 (5 bases). Per germline, CDR1 SGHNT and CDR2 YENEEA. V lost 8 bases to trimming and J lost 1 base, with 10 bases between them. This CDR3 is 13 amino acids long. CDR3 region: CASAVGGTDTQYF. The CDR3, as DNA: TGTGCCAGCGCTGTCGGGGGCACAGATACGCAGTATTTT.

This clone came up a few times. This chain uses TRBV5-1 with TRBJ2-2; D unclear. Trimming took off 4 bases at V and 1 base at J, with 8 bases between the two ends. Germline CDR1 SGHRS, CDR2 YFSETQ. The length of the CDR3 is 14 residues. CDR3 amino acids: CASSADKNTGELFF. The CDR3 coding sequence is TGCGCCAGCAGCGCCGACAAGAACACCGGGGAGCTGTTTTTT. Full variable domain (remainder filled in from reference TRBV5-1 and TRBJ2-2): KAGVTQTPRYLIKTRGQQVTLSCSPISGHRSVSWYQQTPGQGLQFLFEYFSETQRNKGNFPGRFSGRQFSNSRSEMNVSTLELGDSALYLCASSADKNTGELFFGEGSRLTVL.

The V and J genes are TRBV18 and TRBJ2-3, with 11 bases aligning to TRBD2. The CDR3 has 14 amino acids. The V and J ends lost 3 bases and 4 bases, in that order; junction bases with no gene match: 0. Germline-derived CDR1 and CDR2 are KGHSH and LQKENI. The CDR3 DNA reads TGTGCCAGCTCACCTAGCGGGGGGGCAGATACGCAGTATTTT. Protein sequence: CASSPSGGADTQYF.

The chain joins TRBV6-5 to TRBJ1-1, with D possibly being TRBD1 (5 bases). The CDR3 spans 13 residues. The germline V gene encodes CDR1 MNHEY and CDR2 SVGAGI. V lost 6 bases and J 12 bases, leaving 20 bases between the germline ends. The CDR3 DNA follows: TGTGCCAGCAGAGTGGGGGAGGGGTGGATAACTTTCTTT. It codes for CASRVGEGWITFF.

The V call is TRBV4-1, the J call TRBJ2-5; perhaps TRBD1 as D (6 bases). CDR1 is MGHRA, CDR2 YSYEKL, per germline. CDR3 length: 16 residues. Trimming pared 2 bases from V and 1 base from J, leaving 14 bases between. CDR3 sequence reads: CASSQSNRVGQETQYF. CDR3 sequence (DNA): TGCGCCAGCAGCCAATCAAACAGGGTTGGCCAAGAGACCCAGTACTTC.

V usage is TRBV2 and J usage is TRBJ2-1; 8 bases agree with TRBD1. The CDR3 has 15 amino acids. Germline assignment: CDR1 SNHLY and CDR2 FYNNEI. After removal of 4 bases from V and 6 bases from J, the junction contained 8 bases not matched to a gene. As DNA, the CDR3 is TGTGCCAGCAGTGTCCAAGGACAGGGTATCAATGAGCAGTTCTTC. Its translation is CASSVQGQGINEQFF. Based on the CDR3 plus reference TRBV2 and TRBJ2-1, the full variable domain is EPEVTQTPSHQVTQMGQEVILRCVPISNHLYFYWYRQILGQKVEFLVSFYNNEISEKSEIFDDQFSVERPDGSNFTLKIRSTKLEDSAMYFCASSVQGQGINEQFFGPGTRLTVL.